This TCR beta chain was identified during a study of T-cell memory formation after mild COVID-19. Overall study: In these data, TCR clusters were largely donor specific. The study's findings and limits: Several responding clones turned up in pre-infection memory, indicating that cross-reactive memory may have taken part. CD4+ contracting clones lay mainly in CM and EM, CD8+ ones in EMRA.

TCRdb independently ran MiXCR on the 5' RACE reads; one entry per CDR3 protein. The data show 400,000 or so distinct CDR3 sequences, 20% seen once. The V gene lost 4 bases and the J gene lost 7 bases, with 11 bases spanning the gap. Germline V gene lookup returns CDR1 SEHNR and CDR2 FQNEAQ (reference sequence). This CDR3 contains 14 residues. The sample holds many counts of this clonotype. Its antigen is not identified. Source material: PBMCs or a T cell subset sorted from them (not recorded which). The origin of this receptor is an adult woman who had mild COVID-19 (a few samples of this study predate the infection). Cell type and time point are not known. The chain recombines TRBV7-9 with TRBJ1-6; weak D call: TRBD1 (6 bases). The CDR3 region has the DNA TGTGCCAGCAGCTCACAGGGTGGGAATTCACCCCTCCACTTT. Translation: CASSSQGGNSPLHF.